Sequencing of this T cell receptor (beta chain) was carried out in a study of T cell responses to AZD1222 COVID-19 vaccine. Germline V CDR1 and CDR2: SGHTA, FQGNSA. The CDR3 consists of 15 residues. V was cut by 2 bases and J by 2 bases, with 10 bases left in between. Profiled with immunoSEQ multiplex PCR; TCRdb holds only in-frame clones, not every one. Here the sample spans more than 250,000 clones, 85% to 95% being singletons. The clonotype comes from an adult in good health. The specimen comprised peripheral blood, sampled on day 0 of AZD1222 vaccination. The gene calls are TRBV7-2 and TRBJ1-5; no firm D call. Here the CDR3 reads CASSLMSTGNQPQHF. The CDR3 nucleotides read TGTGCCAGCAGCTTAATGTCAACGGGCAATCAGCCCCAGCATTTT.